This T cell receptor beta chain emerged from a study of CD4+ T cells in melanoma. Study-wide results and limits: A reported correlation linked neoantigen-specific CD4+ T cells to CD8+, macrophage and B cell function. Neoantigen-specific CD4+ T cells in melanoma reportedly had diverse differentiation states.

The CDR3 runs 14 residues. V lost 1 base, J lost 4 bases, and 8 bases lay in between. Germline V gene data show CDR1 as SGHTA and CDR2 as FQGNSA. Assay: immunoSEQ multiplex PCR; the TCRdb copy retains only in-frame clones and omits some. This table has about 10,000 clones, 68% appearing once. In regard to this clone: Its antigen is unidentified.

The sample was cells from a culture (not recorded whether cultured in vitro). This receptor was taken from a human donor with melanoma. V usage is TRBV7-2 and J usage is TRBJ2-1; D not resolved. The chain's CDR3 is CASSLVAAYNEQFF. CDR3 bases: TGTGCCAGCAGCTTAGTGGCAGCTTACAATGAGCAGTTCTTC.